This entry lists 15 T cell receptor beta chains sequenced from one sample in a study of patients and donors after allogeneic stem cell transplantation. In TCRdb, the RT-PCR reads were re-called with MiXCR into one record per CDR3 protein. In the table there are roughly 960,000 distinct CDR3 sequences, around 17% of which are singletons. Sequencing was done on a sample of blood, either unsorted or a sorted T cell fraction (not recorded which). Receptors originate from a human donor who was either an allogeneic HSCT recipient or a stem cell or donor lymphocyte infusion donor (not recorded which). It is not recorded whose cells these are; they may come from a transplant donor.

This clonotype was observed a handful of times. The chain's CDR3 is CASSFGQDYEQYF. The CDR3 bases are TGTGCCAGCAGCTTCGGGCAGGACTACGAGCAGTACTTC. The V gene is TRBV7-2, the J gene TRBJ2-7; D not resolved. V lost 3 bases and J lost 3, with 9 bases in between. Germline V gene data show CDR1 as SGHTA and CDR2 as FQGNSA. The CDR3 is made up of 13 amino acids.

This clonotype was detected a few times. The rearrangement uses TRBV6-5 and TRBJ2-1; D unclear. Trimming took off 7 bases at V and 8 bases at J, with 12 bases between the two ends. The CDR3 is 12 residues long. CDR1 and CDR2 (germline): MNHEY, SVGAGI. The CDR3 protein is CASNPPEDEQFF. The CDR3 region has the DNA TGTGCCAGCAACCCTCCAGAGGATGAGCAGTTCTTC.

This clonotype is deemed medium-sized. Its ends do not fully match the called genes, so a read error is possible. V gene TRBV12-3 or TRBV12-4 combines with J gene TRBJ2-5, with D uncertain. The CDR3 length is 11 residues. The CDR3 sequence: CASSLGETQYF. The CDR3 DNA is TGTGCCAGCAGCTTAGGAGAGACCCAGTACTTC.

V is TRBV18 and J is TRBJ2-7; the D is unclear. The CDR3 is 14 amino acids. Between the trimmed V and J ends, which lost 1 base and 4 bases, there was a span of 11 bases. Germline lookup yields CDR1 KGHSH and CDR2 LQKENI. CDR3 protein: CASSPQGWGYEQYF. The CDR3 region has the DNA TGTGCCAGCTCACCACAGGGTTGGGGATACGAGCAGTACTTC.

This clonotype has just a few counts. The CDR3 loop is CATASLNSYEQYF. The CDR3 DNA is TGTGCCACCGCCTCCTTGAACTCCTACGAGCAGTACTTC. This sequence joins TRBV24-1 and TRBJ2-7; D call uncertain. Trimming pared 9 bases from V and 0 bases from J, leaving 11 bases between. The CDR3 length is 13 residues. Germline lookup yields CDR1 KGHDR and CDR2 SFDVKD.

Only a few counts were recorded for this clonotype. CDR3 amino acids: CASTPPSDRVLTGELFF. The CDR3 bases are TGTGCCAGCACCCCTCCCTCGGACAGGGTGTTGACCGGGGAGCTGTTTTTT. This chain links TRBV21-1 with TRBJ2-2; the DNA was not used to check the table's D call, TRBD1. TRBV21-1 counts as a pseudogene. The CDR3 loop spans 17 amino acids.

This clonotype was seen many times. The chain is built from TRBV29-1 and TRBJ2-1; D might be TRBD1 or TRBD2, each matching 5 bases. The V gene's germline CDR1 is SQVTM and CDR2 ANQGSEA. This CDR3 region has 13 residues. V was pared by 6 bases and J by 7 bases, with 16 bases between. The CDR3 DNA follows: TGCAGCGTCCTTCGGGGCAGTGGGAATGAGCAGTTCTTC. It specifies CSVLRGSGNEQFF.

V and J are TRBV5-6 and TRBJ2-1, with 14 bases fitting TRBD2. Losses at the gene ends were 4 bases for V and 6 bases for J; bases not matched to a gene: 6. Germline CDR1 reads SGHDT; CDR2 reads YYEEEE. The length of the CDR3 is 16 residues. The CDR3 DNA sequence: TGTGCCAGCAGCACACAGACTAGCGGGAGGGCCAATGAGCAGTTCTTC. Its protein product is CASSTQTSGRANEQFF.

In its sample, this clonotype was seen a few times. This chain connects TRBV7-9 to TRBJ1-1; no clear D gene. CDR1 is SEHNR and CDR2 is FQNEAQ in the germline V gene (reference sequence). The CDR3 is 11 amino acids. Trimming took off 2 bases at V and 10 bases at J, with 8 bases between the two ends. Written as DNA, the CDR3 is TGTGCCAGCAGCTTAATCGATGGAGCTTTCTTT. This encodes CASSLIDGAFF.

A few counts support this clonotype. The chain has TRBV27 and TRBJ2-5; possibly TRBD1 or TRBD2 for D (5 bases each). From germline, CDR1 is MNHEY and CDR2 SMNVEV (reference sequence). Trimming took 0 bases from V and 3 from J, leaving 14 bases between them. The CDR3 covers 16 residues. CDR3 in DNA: TGTGCCAGCAGTTTATCACTAACCCTGGGGGAAGAGACCCAGTACTTC. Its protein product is CASSLSLTLGEETQYF.

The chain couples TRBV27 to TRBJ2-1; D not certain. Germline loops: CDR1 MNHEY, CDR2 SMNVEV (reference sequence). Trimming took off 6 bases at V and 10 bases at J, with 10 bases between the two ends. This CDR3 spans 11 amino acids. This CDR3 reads CASSRYTEQFF. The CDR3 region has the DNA TGTGCCAGCAGCCGGTACACAGAGCAGTTCTTC.

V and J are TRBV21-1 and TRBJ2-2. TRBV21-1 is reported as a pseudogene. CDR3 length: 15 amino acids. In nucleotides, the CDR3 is TGTGCCAGCAGCAATGGATGGGGAAACACCGGGGAGCTGTTTTTT. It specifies CASSNGWGNTGELFF.

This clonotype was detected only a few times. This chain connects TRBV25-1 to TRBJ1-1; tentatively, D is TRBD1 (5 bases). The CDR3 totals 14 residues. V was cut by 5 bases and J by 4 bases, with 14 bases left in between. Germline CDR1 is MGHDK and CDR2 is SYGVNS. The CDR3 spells CASSMPGPTTEAFF. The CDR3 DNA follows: TGTGCCAGCAGTATGCCGGGACCCACCACTGAAGCTTTCTTT.

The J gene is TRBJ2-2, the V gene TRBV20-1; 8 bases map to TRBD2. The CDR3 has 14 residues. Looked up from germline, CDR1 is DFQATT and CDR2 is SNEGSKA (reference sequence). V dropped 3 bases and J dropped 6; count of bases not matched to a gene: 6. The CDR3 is CSASAAGEAGELFF. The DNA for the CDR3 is TGCAGTGCTAGTGCAGCGGGAGAAGCCGGGGAGCTGTTTTTT.

The CDR3 bases are TGTGCCAGCACTCATATGACTGACAAGAACACCGGGGAGCTGTTTTTT. Amino acids: CASTHMTDKNTGELFF. The V gene is TRBV3-1, the J gene TRBJ2-2; unclear D gene. Germline CDR1 and CDR2: LGHDT and YNNKEL (reference sequence). The CDR3 is 16 amino acids. Deletions cut 7 bases from V and 1 base from J, with 16 bases between.